This T cell receptor beta chain emerged from a study of cytomegalovirus exposure and HLA in healthy donors. Whole-study results and caveats: Many donors shared some public TCRs, even though most TCR sequences were rare. For most TCR beta V segments, an earlier analysis put the productive rate at about 87% or about 30% of the time.

Concerning this clone itself: The antigen is undetermined.

PCR amplification relied on 60 Vbeta primers (plus 13 Jbeta primers). Libraries were prepared by immunoSEQ multiplex PCR; TCRdb keeps only in-frame clonotypes and omits some of them. Recorded here are 200,000 to 250,000 clones; the top ten clones represent under 1%. At collection, donors were nominally healthy, but unrecorded immune exposures were probable. Trimming stripped 1 base from V and 3 bases from J, with 13 bases between. Germline values: CDR1 SGHVS, CDR2 FQNEAQ. The CDR3 length is 15 residues. This clonotype was obtained from a woman aged 25 to 39 in good health and CMV-seropositive. The J gene is TRBJ2-7, the V gene TRBV7-8, with unresolved D. The sample comprised PBMCs. The CDR3 protein is CASSLGASESYEQYF. The CDR3 region has the DNA TGTGCCAGCAGCTTAGGGGCCTCAGAGAGCTACGAGCAGTACTTC.